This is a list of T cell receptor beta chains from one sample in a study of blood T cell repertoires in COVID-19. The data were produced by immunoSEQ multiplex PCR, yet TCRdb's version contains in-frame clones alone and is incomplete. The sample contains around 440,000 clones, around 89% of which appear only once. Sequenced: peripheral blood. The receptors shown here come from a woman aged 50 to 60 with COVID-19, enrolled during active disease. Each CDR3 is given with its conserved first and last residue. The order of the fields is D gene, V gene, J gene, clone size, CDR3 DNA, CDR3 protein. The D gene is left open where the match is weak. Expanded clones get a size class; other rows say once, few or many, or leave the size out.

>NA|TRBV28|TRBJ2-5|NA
TGTGCCAGCAGCTTCCCCTCTCAGGGTCGGCGAGAGACCCAGTACTTC
CASSFPSQGRRETQYF
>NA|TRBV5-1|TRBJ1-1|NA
TGCGCCAGCAGAAACCGGGGAGTTAGGGACACTGAAGCTTTCTTT
CASRNRGVRDTEAFF
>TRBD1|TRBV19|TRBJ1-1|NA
TGTGCCAGTAGTATCCAGGGACAGGGGGCTTCTGAAGCTTTCTTT
CASSIQGQGASEAFF
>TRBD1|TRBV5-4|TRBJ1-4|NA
TGTGCCAGCAGCTCGGGGACAGGGGCGATACCCCAGGAAAAACTGTTTTTT
CASSSGTGAIPQEKLFF
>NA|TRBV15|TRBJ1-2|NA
TGTGCCACCAGCAGAGAGGCAGGGACAAACTATGGCTACACCTTC
CATSREAGTNYGYTF
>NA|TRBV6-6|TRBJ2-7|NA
TGTGCCAGCAGTGCCCGACTTAGCTCCTACGAGCAGTACTTC
CASSARLSSYEQYF
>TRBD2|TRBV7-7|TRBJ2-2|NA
TGTGCCAGCAGCTTAGCGCCTAGCGGGGGACAAAACACCGGGGAGCTGTTTTTT
CASSLAPSGGQNTGELFF
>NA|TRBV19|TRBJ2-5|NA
TGTGCCAGTAGTAGGGAGCGTGGGGAGACCCAGTACTTC
CASSRERGETQYF
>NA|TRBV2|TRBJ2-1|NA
TGTGCCAGCAAGGGGACATTGGGCATGAATGAGCAGTTCTTC
CASKGTLGMNEQFF
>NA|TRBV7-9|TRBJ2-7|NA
TGTGCCAGCAGCCGCCCGGACAGTCCCTACGAGCAGTACTTC
CASSRPDSPYEQYF
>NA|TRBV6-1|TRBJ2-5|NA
TGTGCCAGCAGTGATTGGCACGGGGAGACCCAGTACTTC
CASSDWHGETQYF
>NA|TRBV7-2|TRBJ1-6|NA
TGTGCCAGCAGCTTATCGAATTCACCCCTCCACTTT
CASSLSNSPLHF
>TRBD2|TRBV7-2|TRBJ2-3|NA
TGTGCCAGCAGCTTAGAAGTACTAGCGGGCCCTGGAGGGGGAGATACGCAGTATTTT
CASSLEVLAGPGGGDTQYF
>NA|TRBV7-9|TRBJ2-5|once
TGTGCCAGCAGGGACAGAAAAGAGACCCAGTACTTC
CASRDRKETQYF
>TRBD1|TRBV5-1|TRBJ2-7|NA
TGCGCCAGCAGCTTGGGAGGGACAGGGATCTCCGAGCAGTACTTC
CASSLGGTGISEQYF
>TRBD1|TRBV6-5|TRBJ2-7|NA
TGTGCCAGCAGTTACTCAGCGGACAGGCAGTACGAGCAGTACTTC
CASSYSADRQYEQYF
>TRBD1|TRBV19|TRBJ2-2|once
TGTGCCAGTAGTACCTCAGGGGGCTGGGGAACCGGGGAGCTGTTTTTT
CASSTSGGWGTGELFF
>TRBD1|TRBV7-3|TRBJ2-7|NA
TGTGCCAGCAGCTTCGACAGGGGTAGCGAGCAGTACTTC
CASSFDRGSEQYF
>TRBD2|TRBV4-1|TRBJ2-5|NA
TGCGCCAGCAGCCAAGTGGGACTAGCGGGGGGCATACGAGAGACCCAGTACTTC
CASSQVGLAGGIRETQYF
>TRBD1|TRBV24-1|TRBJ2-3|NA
TGTGCCACCAGTGATCCGGGACAGGGATCCACAGATACGCAGTATTTT
CATSDPGQGSTDTQYF
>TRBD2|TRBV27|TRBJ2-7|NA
TGTGCCAGCAGTTCCGGGACTAGCGGGGGACCTTCCTACGAGCAGTACTTC
CASSSGTSGGPSYEQYF
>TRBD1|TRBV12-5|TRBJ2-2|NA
TGTGCTAGTGGGGGGACAGGGCGGGCGAACACCGGGGAGCTGTTTTTT
CASGGTGRANTGELFF
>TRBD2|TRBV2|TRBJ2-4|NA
TGTGCCAGCAGACTAGCGGGGGTAGCCAAAAACATTCAGTACTTC
CASRLAGVAKNIQYF
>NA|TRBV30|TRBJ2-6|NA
TGTGCCTGGAGTATCGCTGGGGCCAACGTCCTGACTTTC
CAWSIAGANVLTF
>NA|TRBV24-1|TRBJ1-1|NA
TGTGCCACCCGGGGGTTGAACACTGAAGCTTTCTTT
CATRGLNTEAFF
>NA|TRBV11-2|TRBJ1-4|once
TGTGCCAGCAGCTCGGGGGTAGAAAAACTGTTTTTT
CASSSGVEKLFF
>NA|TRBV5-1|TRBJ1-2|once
TGCGCCAGCAGCTTAAGAAGAGGGGGCTACACCTTC
CASSLRRGGYTF
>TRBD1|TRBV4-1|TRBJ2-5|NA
TGCGCCAGCAGCCAAGAACGACGTGGACAGGGAGTTTGGGAGACCCAGTACTTC
CASSQERRGQGVWETQYF
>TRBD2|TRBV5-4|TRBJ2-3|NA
TGTGCCAGCAGCCCTAGCGGGGGGGCGACAGATACGCAGTATTTT
CASSPSGGATDTQYF
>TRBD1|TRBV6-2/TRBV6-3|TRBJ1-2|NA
TGTGCCAGCAGTCGTGCAGGGGGCGGCTATGGCTACACCTTC
CASSRAGGGYGYTF
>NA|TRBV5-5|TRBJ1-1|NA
TGTGCCAGCAGCTTGGGTAGGGGAGCTTTCTTT
CASSLGRGAFF
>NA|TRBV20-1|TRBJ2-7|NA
TGCAGTGCTAGCCGAGGGTACGAGCAGTACTTC
CSASRGYEQYF
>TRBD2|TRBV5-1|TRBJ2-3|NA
TGCGCCAGCAGCGAAGCCGGGACTAGCGTGACAGATACGCAGTATTTT
CASSEAGTSVTDTQYF
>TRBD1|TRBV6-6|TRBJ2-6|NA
TGTGCCAGCAGACCGGGACAGCTCTCTGGGGCCAACGTCCTGACTTTC
CASRPGQLSGANVLTF
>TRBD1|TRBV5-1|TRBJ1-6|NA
TGCGCCAGCAGCTTGGAGTATAGACAGGGGATTAATTCACCCCTCCACTTT
CASSLEYRQGINSPLHF
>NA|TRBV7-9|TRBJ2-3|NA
TGTGCCAGCAGCCCCATCGACTACACAGATACGCAGTATTTT
CASSPIDYTDTQYF
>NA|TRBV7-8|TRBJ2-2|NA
TGTGCCAGCAGTCCGAAGGGGGGGATAGGGGAGCTGTTTTTT
CASSPKGGIGELFF
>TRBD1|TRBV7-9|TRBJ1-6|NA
TGTGCCACTACGGACAGGGTAAATAATTCACCCCTCCACTTT
CATTDRVNNSPLHF
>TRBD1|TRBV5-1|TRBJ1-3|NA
TGCGCCAGCAGCTTATGGACAGGGACGGGAAACACCATATATTTT
CASSLWTGTGNTIYF
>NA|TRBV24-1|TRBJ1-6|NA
TGTGCCACCAGCCAGGGAGGATATAATTCACCCCTCCACTTT
CATSQGGYNSPLHF
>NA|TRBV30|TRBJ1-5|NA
TGTGCCTGGAGAGCTCAGCCCCAGCATTTT
CAWRAQPQHF
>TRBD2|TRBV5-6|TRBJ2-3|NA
TGTGCCAGCATCCCGGGGGGGGAAACAGATACGCAGTATTTT
CASIPGGETDTQYF
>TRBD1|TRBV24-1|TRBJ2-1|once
TGTGCCACCAGTGACCCCACAGGGGGAATCGAAAATGAGCAGTTCTTC
CATSDPTGGIENEQFF
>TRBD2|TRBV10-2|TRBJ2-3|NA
TGCGCCAGCAGTTGGACTAGCGGGGGTACTCGCACAGATACGCAGTATTTT
CASSWTSGGTRTDTQYF
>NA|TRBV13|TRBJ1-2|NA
TGTGCCAGCAGCCAAGGACACATCTATGGCTACACCTTC
CASSQGHIYGYTF
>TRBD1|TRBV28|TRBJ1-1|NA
TGTGCCAGCAGTACGACAGGGGAGAACACTGAAGCTTTCTTT
CASSTTGENTEAFF
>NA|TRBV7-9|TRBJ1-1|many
TGTGCCAGCAGCGAGCAGGGGTCCTCAACTGAAGCTTTCTTT
CASSEQGSSTEAFF
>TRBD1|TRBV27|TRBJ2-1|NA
TGTGCCAGCAGTCCAGGGGGCAATGAGCAGTTCTTC
CASSPGGNEQFF
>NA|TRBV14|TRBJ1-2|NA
TGTGCCAGCAGCCAAGAAGTTGGGCAGTCCTATGGCTACACCTTC
CASSQEVGQSYGYTF
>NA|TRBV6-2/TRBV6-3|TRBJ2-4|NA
TGTGCCAGCAGTTACTCGCAGAGAGCGGTAGCCAAAAACATTCAGTACTTC
CASSYSQRAVAKNIQYF
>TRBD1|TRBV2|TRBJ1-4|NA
TGTGCCAGCAGAAGGGGGACAGGGGAAAAACTGTTTTTT
CASRRGTGEKLFF
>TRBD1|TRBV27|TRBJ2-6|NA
TGTGCCAGCAGTTTGCAGGGGGCGAGGGGGGCCAACGTCCTGACTTTC
CASSLQGARGANVLTF
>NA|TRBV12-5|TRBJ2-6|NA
TGTGCTAGTGGTTTGCTCGGGGACACAAAGTACAACTCTGGGGCCAACGTCCTGACTTTC
CASGLLGDTKYNSGANVLTF
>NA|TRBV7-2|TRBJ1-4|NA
TGTGCCAGCAGCTTATCTATAGCGAAGGCTAATGAAAAACTGTTTTTT
CASSLSIAKANEKLFF
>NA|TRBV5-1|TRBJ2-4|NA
TGCGCCAGCAGCCCGAACAGGGTAGCCAAAAACATTCAGTACTTC
CASSPNRVAKNIQYF
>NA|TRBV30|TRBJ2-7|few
TGTGCCTGGAGTGATGAGGTCTCCTACGAGCAGTACTTC
CAWSDEVSYEQYF
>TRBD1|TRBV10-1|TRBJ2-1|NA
TGCGCCAGCGGTCGGGACAGGGCGAATGAGCAGTTCTTC
CASGRDRANEQFF
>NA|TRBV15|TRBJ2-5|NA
TGTGCCACCAGCAGACTAGGATTCCAAGAGACCCAGTACTTC
CATSRLGFQETQYF